These 16 T cell receptor beta chains came from one sample sequenced in a study of spatial heterogeneity in lung cancer (dated by TCRdb to between 2017 and 2020). Receptor amplification or capture employed 5' RACE. These reads were obtained on a NextSeq 500. TCRdb reprocessed the public reads (quality trimming at Q25 with fastp, clone calling with MiXCR) and kept in-frame beta chains. Under each unique CDR3 protein, matching rows form one entry showing the most common genes and DNA. This sample gives nearly 50,000 distinct CDR3 sequences in total; 6.5% to 8% of them show up just once. Clones ranked in the top ten supply approximately 13% of the sample. The label giving this sample's time point can be read as: sample taken at primary tumor resection. For TCR sequencing, whole RNA was extracted from tumor and nontumor lung tissue, or from cryopreserved PBMC samples, and no cell sorting was done. This material consisted of PBMCs, taken at surgery. Receptor source: a female donor with early-stage non-small cell lung cancer.

This clonotype turned up a few times. The chain recombines TRBV7-9 with TRBJ2-2; TRBD1 agrees at 8 bases. The V gene end was trimmed by 5 bases and the J gene end by 12 bases; junction bases not matched to a gene: 14. The length of the CDR3 is 15 residues. The germline CDR1 and CDR2 sequences are SEHNR and FQNEAQ (reference sequence). The CDR3 DNA is TGTGCCAGCAGCCATCCATACGTGGACAGGGAAAAGCTGTTTTTT. Amino acids: CASSHPYVDREKLFF.

Points on this clonotype: This likely comes from a read error, as the CDR3 has no conserved phenylalanine or tryptophan at its end. This sequence joins TRBV9 and TRBJ1-2; TRBD1 aligns across 7 bases. Germline assignment: CDR1 SGDLS and CDR2 YYNGEE. The CDR3 totals 17 residues. V lost 1 base to trimming and J lost 4 bases; unmatched junction nucleotides: 13. DNA for the CDR3: TGTGCCAGCAGCGTATTGGGCGCCACAGGGGCCCTCTATGGCTACACCTCC. Its translation is CASSVLGATGALYGYTS.

The genes are TRBV12-3 or TRBV12-4 and TRBJ2-1; either TRBD1 or TRBD2 may supply D (6 bases each). This CDR3 is 15 amino acids long. Deletions cut 5 bases from V and 9 bases from J, with 20 bases between. The chain's CDR3 is CASSPQGGTLAEQFF. DNA of the CDR3: TGTGCCAGCAGTCCCCAAGGGGGGACCCTAGCTGAGCAGTTCTTC.

This clonotype came up many times. The J gene is TRBJ2-2, the V gene TRBV5-1; 7 nucleotides align to TRBD1. The V and J ends lost 1 base and 5 bases, in that order; junction bases with no gene match: 8. The germline CDR1 and CDR2 sequences are SGHRS and YFSETQ. The CDR3 consists of 16 residues. CDR3 nucleotides: TGCGCCAGCAGCTTGTCGGGACAGTCAGATACCGGGGAGCTGTTTTTT. Its protein is CASSLSGQSDTGELFF.

This clonotype was counted ten times or more. The chain couples TRBV12-3 or TRBV12-4 to TRBJ2-1; D perhaps matches TRBD2 (7 bases). The CDR3 extends over 12 amino acids. The germline V and J ends were trimmed by 8 bases and 5 bases, with 10 bases remaining between them. CDR3 sequence: CASRGANNEQFF. For the CDR3, the DNA is TGTGCCAGCCGGGGGGCCAACAATGAGCAGTTCTTC.

This clonotype was picked up a small number of times. This chain joins TRBV4-3 and TRBJ2-2; D not certain. Germline assignment: CDR1 LGHNA and CDR2 YSLEER. There are 12 residues in the CDR3. Trimming cost V 4 bases and J 6 bases, with 6 bases left between them. CDR3 in amino acids: CASSRESGELFF. In DNA, the CDR3 is TGCGCCAGCAGCCGAGAGTCCGGGGAGCTGTTTTTT.

The chain employs TRBV7-9 and TRBJ2-1; tentatively, D is TRBD1 or TRBD2 (5 bases each). CDR1 is SEHNR, CDR2 FQNEAQ, per germline (reference sequence). Trimming pared 4 bases from V and 9 bases from J, leaving 16 bases between. The CDR3 contains 14 residues. The DNA for the CDR3 is TGTGCCAGCAGCTCCGGGACCGCTAGAGGTGAGCAGTTCTTC. Translating gives CASSSGTARGEQFF. The entire variable domain, with the rest obtained from reference TRBV7-9 and TRBJ2-1, is as follows: DTGVSQNPRHKITKRGQNVTFRCDPISEHNRLYWYRQTLGQGPEFLTYFQNEAQLEKSRLLSDRFSAERPKGSFSTLEIQRTEQGDSAMYLCASSSGTARGEQFFGPGTRLTVL.

The sample holds a few counts of this clonotype. The chain carries TRBV30 and TRBJ2-7; 8 bases align to TRBD2. The CDR3 runs 17 residues. Unmatched junction bases numbered 12, after V lost 1 base and J lost 1 base. CDR1 and CDR2 (germline): GTSNPN, SVGIG (reference sequence). CDR3 DNA sequence: TGTGCCTGGAGTGCCCCGGTTTCGCGGGGGGAATCCTACGAGCAGTACTTC. This codes for CAWSAPVSRGESYEQYF.

The chain combines TRBV19 with TRBJ2-1; TRBD1 matches at 10 bases. The ends lost 4 bases at V and 6 bases at J; junction bases unmatched: 9. CDR1 and CDR2 from the germline V gene are LNHDA and SQIVND (reference sequence). The CDR3 contains 16 residues. The CDR3, as DNA: TGTGCCAGTAGTACTCTCCGGGACAGGGGCACCAATGAGCAGTTCTTC. It codes for CASSTLRDRGTNEQFF.

This clonotype was seen many times. The chain has TRBV10-3 and TRBJ2-6, with D hard to call. Germline CDR1 ENHRY, CDR2 SYGVKD. V was clipped by 7 bases and J by 0 bases, with 13 bases between them. This CDR3 is built from 16 residues. DNA of the CDR3: TGTGCCATCACCCCCTCGACGCCCTCTGGGGCCAACGTCCTGACTTTC. It codes for CAITPSTPSGANVLTF.

The sample holds a few counts of this clonotype. The CDR3 bases are TGTGCCAGCAGCCCTAGGGCCGGGGGAATGATGAACACTGAAGCTTTCTTT. Its translation is CASSPRAGGMMNTEAFF. The rearrangement links TRBV11-1 to TRBJ1-1, with a tentative D call TRBD1 (5 bases). V lost 5 bases and J 0 bases, leaving 19 bases between the germline ends. CDR1 and CDR2 from the germline V gene are SGHAT and FQDESV (reference sequence). This CDR3 comprises 17 residues.

This clonotype was observed a few times. The J gene is TRBJ2-5, the V gene TRBV2; D is perhaps TRBD2 (6 bases). CDR3 length: 16 amino acids. The V gene's germline CDR1 is SNHLY and CDR2 FYNNEI. V was trimmed by 7 bases and J by 2 bases, leaving 20 bases between them. CDR3 residues: CASKGQTAGPQETQYF. CDR3 DNA: TGTGCCAGCAAGGGGCAAACAGCGGGCCCACAAGAGACCCAGTACTTC.

This rearrangement joins TRBV30 to TRBJ2-1, with TRBD2 matching over 7 bases. Germline V gene lookup returns CDR1 GTSNPN and CDR2 SVGIG (reference sequence). Trimming cost V 3 bases and J 7 bases; bases outside gene matches: 12. The CDR3 runs 15 residues. The CDR3 region has the DNA TGTGCCTGGAGAGGGGAGGGACTACCGGAAAATGAGCAGTTCTTC. Amino acid sequence: CAWRGEGLPENEQFF.

In its sample, this clonotype was seen a few times. V usage is TRBV30 and J usage is TRBJ1-2, with 8 bases matching TRBD1. V shed 8 bases, J shed 0 bases, and the junction held 11 bases outside the gene matches. This CDR3 has 15 amino acids. Germline V lookup: CDR1 GTSNPN, CDR2 SVGIG (reference sequence). The CDR3 DNA is TGTGCCATCGAACAGGGGGGGAAGACTAACTATGGCTACACCTTC. Residues: CAIEQGGKTNYGYTF. The full variable domain, completed using reference TRBV30 and TRBJ1-2, is SQTIHQWPATLVQPVGSPLSLECTVEGTSNPNLYWYRQAAGRGLQLLFYSVGIGQISSEVPQNLSASRPQDRQFILSSKKLLLSDSGFYLCAIEQGGKTNYGYTFGSGTRLTVV.

This clonotype was seen more than once but under ten times. V and J are TRBV18 and TRBJ1-1; possibly TRBD1 for D (5 bases). The CDR3 has 13 amino acids. Germline values: CDR1 KGHSH, CDR2 LQKENI. Trimming shortened V by 0 bases and J by 7 bases, and 9 bases separated the two germline ends. The CDR3 DNA reads as TGTGCCAGCTCACCACCGATAACAGGTGAAGCTTTCTTT. It translates to CASSPPITGEAFF.

This clonotype showed up many times. V gene TRBV7-2 combines with J gene TRBJ2-1, with D hard to call. Between the trimmed V and J ends, which lost 5 bases and 9 bases, there was a span of 14 bases. The length of the CDR3 is 13 residues. Germline CDR1 SGHTA, CDR2 FQGNSA. The DNA for the CDR3 is TGTGCCAGCAGCCCGAGCCCCAGAGTTGAGCAGTTCTTC. The encoded protein is CASSPSPRVEQFF.